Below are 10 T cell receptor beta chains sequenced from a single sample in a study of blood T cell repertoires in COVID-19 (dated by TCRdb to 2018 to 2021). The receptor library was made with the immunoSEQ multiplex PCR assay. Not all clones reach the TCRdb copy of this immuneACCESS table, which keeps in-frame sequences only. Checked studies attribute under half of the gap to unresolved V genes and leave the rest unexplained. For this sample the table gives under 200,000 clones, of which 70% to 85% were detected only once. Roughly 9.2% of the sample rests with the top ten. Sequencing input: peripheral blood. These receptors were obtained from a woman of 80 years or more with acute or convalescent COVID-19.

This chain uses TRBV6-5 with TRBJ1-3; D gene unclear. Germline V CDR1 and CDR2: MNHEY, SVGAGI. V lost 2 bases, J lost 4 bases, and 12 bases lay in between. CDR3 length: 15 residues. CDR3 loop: CASSYRQVPGNTIYF. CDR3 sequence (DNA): TGTGCCAGCAGTTACCGGCAGGTGCCGGGAAACACCATATATTTT.

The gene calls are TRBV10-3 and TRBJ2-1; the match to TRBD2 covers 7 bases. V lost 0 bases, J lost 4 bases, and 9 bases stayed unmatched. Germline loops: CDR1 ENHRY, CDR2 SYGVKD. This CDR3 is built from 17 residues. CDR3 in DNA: TGTGCCATCAGTGAGTCTTTCCGCGGGAGCAATTACAATGAGCAGTTCTTC. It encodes CAISESFRGSNYNEQFF.

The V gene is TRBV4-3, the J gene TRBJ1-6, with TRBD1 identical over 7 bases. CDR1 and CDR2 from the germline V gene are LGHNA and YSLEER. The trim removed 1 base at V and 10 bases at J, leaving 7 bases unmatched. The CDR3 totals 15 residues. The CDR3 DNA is TGCGCCAGCAGCCAAGGTAGCCAGGGGGGCTCACCCCTCCACTTT. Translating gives CASSQGSQGGSPLHF.

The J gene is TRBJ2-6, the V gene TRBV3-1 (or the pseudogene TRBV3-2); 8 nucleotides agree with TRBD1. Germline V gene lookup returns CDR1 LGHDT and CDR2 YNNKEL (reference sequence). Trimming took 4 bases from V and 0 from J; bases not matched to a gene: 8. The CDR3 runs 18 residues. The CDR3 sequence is CASSLRQGRGSGANVLTF. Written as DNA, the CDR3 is TGTGCCAGCAGCCTAAGACAGGGGCGGGGCTCTGGGGCCAACGTCCTGACTTTC.

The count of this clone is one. This CDR3 reads CAISGTGGDARANVLTF. CDR3 nucleotide sequence: TGTGCCATCAGTGGGACCGGGGGGGATGCTAGGGCCAACGTCCTGACTTTC. This chain joins TRBV10-3 and TRBJ2-6; 8 bases are a match to TRBD2. Germline CDR1 is ENHRY and CDR2 is SYGVKD. The V and J ends lost 4 bases and 5 bases, in that order; junction bases with no gene match: 10. This CDR3 has 17 amino acids.

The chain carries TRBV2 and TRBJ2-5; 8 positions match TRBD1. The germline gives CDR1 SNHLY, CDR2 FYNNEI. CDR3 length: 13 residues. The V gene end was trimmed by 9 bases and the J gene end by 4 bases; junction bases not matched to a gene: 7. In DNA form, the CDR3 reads TGTGCCAGTACTCAGGGGGCGGCAGAGACCCAGTACTTC. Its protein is CASTQGAAETQYF.

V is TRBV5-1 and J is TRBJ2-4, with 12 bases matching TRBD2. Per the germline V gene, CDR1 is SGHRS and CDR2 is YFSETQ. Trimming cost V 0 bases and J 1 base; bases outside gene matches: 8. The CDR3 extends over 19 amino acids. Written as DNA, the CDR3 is TGCGCCAGCAGCTTGGGGCCTAGCGGGAGGGATGGGGCCAAAAACATTCAGTACTTC. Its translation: CASSLGPSGRDGAKNIQYF.

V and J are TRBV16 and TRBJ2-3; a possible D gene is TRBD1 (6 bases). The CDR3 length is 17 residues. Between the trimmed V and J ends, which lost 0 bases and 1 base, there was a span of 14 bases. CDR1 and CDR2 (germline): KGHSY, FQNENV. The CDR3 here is CASSQSGQGIGTDTQYF. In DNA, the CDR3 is TGTGCCAGCAGCCAATCGGGGCAGGGGATCGGCACAGATACGCAGTATTTT.

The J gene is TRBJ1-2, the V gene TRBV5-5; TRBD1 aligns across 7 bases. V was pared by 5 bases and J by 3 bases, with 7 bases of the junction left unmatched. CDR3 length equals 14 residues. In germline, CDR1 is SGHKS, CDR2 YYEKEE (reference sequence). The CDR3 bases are TGTGCCAGCAGTCCGGGACAGACTCACTATGGCTACACCTTC. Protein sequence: CASSPGQTHYGYTF.

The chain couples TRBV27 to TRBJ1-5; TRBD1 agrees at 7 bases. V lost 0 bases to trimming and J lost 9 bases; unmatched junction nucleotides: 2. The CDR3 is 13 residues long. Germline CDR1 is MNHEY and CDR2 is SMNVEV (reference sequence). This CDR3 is CASSLSDRRPQHF. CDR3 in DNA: TGTGCCAGCAGTTTATCGGACAGGAGGCCCCAGCATTTT.